This TCR beta chain came from a study of regulatory dendritic cells for organ transplantation. Findings and caveats of the study: Considerable individual heterogeneity was seen in alloreactive memory CD8+ T cells. Regulatory dendritic cells appeared to expand memory CD8+ clones less than mature ones. Memory CD8+ T cells were the most oligoclonal; naive cells were highly diverse.

This clone was detected only a few times. As yet, its antigen is unknown. Using immunoSEQ multiplex PCR, the repertoire was profiled, and TCRdb retains in-frame clones only, with some absent. The repertoire holds about 20,000 clones, with 74% as singletons. Trimming shortened V by 5 bases and J by 0 bases, and 10 bases separated the two germline ends. The CDR3 sequence is 14 residues long. The germline gives CDR1 LNHDA, CDR2 SQIVND (reference sequence). Naive CD45RA+ and memory CD45RO+ CD4+ or CD8+ T cells were FACS-sorted. The chain links TRBV19 to TRBJ1-2, with D possibly TRBD1 on 6 matching bases. Sequencing input: memory CD4+ T cells from blood. Described subset: CD45RO+ memory T cells. The sequence derives from a human donor in good health. CDR3 DNA: TGTGCCAGTAGTGCCGGACAGTCTAACTATGGCTACACCTTC. Translated: CASSAGQSNYGYTF. Full variable domain (rest looked up from reference TRBV19 and TRBJ1-2): DGGITQSPKYLFRKEGQNVTLSCEQNLNHDAMYWYRQDPGQGLRLIYYSQIVNDFQKGDIAEGYSVSREKKESFPLTVTSAQKNPTAFYLCASSAGQSNYGYTFGSGTRLTVV.